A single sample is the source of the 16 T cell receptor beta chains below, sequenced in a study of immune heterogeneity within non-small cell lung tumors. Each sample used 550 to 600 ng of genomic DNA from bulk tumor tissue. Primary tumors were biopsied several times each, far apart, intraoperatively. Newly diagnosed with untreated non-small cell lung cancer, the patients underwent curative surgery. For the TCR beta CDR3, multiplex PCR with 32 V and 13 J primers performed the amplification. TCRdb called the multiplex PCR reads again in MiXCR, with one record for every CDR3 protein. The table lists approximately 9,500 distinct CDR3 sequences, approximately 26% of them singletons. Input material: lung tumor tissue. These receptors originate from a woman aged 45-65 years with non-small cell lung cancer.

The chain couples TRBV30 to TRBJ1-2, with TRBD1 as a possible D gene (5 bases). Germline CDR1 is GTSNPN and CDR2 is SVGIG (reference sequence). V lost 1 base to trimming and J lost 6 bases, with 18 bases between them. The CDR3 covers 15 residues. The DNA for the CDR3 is TGTGCCTGGAGTGGAATGGGACCGGTGAGAGATGGCTACACCTTC. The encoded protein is CAWSGMGPVRDGYTF.

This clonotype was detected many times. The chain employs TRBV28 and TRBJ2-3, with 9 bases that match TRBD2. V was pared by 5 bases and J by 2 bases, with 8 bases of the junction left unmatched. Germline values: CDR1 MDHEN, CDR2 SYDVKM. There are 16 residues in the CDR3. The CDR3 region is CASSPRRGGPTDTQYF. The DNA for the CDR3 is TGTGCCAGCAGTCCCCGGCGGGGGGGCCCCACAGATACGCAGTATTTT. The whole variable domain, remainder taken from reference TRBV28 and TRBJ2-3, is DVKVTQSSRYLVKRTGEKVFLECVQDMDHENMFWYRQDPGLGLRLIYFSYDVKMKEKGDIPEGYSVSREKKERFSLILESASTNQTSMYLCASSPRRGGPTDTQYFGPGTRLTVL.

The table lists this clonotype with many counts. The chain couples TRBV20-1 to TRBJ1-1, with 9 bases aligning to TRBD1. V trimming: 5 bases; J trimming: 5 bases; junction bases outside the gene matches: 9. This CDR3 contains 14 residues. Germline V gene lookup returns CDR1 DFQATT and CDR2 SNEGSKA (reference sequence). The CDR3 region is CSAQTGGGRTEAFF. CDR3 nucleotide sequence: TGCAGTGCTCAGACAGGGGGAGGGAGGACTGAAGCTTTCTTT.

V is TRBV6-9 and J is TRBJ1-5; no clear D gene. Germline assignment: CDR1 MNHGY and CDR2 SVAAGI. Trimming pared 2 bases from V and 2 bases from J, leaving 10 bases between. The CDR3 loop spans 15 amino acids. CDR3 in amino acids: CASSYQAAGNQPQHF. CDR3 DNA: TGTGCCAGCAGTTATCAGGCGGCGGGCAATCAGCCCCAGCATTTT.

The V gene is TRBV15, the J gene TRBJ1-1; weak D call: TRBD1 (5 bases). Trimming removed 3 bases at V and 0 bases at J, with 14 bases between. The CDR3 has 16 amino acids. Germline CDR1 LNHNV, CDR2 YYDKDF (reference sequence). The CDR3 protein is CATSSGRELVNTEAFF. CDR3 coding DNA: TGTGCCACCAGCAGTGGCAGGGAACTTGTGAACACTGAAGCTTTCTTT.

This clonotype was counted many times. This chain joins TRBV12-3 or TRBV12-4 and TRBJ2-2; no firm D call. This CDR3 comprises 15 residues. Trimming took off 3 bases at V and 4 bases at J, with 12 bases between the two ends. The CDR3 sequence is CASSFLGGGTGELFF. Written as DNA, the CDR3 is TGTGCCAGCAGTTTTCTAGGCGGTGGCACCGGGGAGCTGTTTTTT.

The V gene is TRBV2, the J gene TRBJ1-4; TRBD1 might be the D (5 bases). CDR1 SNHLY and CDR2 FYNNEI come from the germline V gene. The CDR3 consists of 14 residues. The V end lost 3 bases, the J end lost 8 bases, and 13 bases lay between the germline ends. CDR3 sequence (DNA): TGTGCCAGCAGTGATGGGCAGGGAGACGAAAAACTGTTTTTT. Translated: CASSDGQGDEKLFF.

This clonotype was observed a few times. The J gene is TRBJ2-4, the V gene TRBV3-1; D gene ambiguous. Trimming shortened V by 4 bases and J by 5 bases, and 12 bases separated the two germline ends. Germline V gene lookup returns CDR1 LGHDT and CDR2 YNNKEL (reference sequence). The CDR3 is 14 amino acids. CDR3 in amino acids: CASSPRALQNIQYF. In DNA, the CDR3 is TGTGCCAGCAGCCCCCGGGCATTGCAAAACATTCAGTACTTC.

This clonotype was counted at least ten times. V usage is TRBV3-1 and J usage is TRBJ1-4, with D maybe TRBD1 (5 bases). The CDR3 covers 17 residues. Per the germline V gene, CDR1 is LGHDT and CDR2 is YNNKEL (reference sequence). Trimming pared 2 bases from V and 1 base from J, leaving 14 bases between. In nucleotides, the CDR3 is TGTGCCAGCAGCCAACAGTGGGGCTGGGGAACTAATGAAAAACTGTTTTTT. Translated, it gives CASSQQWGWGTNEKLFF. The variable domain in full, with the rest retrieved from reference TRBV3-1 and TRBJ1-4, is DTAVSQTPKYLVTQMGNDKSIKCEQNLGHDTMYWYKQDSKKFLKIMFSYNNKELIINETVPNRFSPKSPDKAHLNLHINSLELGDSAVYFCASSQQWGWGTNEKLFFGSGTQLSVL.

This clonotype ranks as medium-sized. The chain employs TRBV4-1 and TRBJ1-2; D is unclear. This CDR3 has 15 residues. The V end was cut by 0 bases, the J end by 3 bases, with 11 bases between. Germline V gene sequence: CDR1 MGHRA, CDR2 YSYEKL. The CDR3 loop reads CASSQDGRSYYGYTF. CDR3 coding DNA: TGCGCCAGCAGCCAAGACGGGCGGAGTTACTATGGCTACACCTTC.

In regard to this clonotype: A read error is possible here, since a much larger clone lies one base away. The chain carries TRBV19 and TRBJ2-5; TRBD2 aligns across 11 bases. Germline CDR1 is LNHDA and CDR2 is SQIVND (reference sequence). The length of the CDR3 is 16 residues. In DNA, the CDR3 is TGTGCCAGTAGTATAGGAGTAGCGGGGGGGTTAAAGACCGAGTACTTC. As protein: CASSIGVAGGLKTEYF.

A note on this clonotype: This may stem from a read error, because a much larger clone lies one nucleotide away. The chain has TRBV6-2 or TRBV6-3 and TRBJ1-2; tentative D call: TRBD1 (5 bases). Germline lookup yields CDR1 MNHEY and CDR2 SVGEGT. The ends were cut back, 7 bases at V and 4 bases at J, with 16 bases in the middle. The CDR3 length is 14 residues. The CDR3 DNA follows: TGTGCCAGCATTTGGGGCCGGCTAAGCTATGGCTACACCTTC. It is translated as CASIWGRLSYGYTF.

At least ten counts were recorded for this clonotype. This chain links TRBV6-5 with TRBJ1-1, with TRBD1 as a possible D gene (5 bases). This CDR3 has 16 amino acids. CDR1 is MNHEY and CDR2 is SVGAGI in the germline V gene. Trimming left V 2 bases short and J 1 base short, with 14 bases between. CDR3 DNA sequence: TGTGCCAGCAGTTACATCCCACAGGCGGAGAACACTGAAGCTTTCTTT. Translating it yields CASSYIPQAENTEAFF.

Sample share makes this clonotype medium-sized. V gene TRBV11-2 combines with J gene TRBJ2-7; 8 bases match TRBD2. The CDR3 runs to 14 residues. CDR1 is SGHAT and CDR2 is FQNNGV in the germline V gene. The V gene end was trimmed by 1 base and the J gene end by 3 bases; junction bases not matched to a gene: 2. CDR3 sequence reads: CASSLGLAGYEQYF. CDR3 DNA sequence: TGTGCCAGCAGCTTAGGGCTAGCGGGCTACGAGCAGTACTTC. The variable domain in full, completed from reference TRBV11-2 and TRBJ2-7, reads EAGVAQSPRYKIIEKRQSVAFWCNPISGHATLYWYQQILGQGPKLLIQFQNNGVVDDSQLPKDRFSAERLKGVDSTLKIQPAKLEDSAVYLCASSLGLAGYEQYFGPGTRLTVT.

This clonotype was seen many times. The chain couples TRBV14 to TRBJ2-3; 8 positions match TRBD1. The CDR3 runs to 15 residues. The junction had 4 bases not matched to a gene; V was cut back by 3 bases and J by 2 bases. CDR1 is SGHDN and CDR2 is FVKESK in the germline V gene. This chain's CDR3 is CASSHRGRDTDTQYF. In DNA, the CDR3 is TGTGCCAGCAGCCACAGGGGGCGAGACACAGATACGCAGTATTTT.

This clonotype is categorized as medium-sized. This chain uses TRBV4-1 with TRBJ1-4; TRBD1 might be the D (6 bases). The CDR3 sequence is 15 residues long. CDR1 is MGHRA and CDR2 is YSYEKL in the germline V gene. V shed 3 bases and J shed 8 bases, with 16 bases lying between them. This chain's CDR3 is CASSHQDREGEKLFF. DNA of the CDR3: TGCGCCAGCAGCCACCAGGACAGAGAAGGAGAAAAACTGTTTTTT.